The 9 T cell receptor beta chains presented below share a single source sample, sequenced in a study of blood T cell repertoires in COVID-19. Only in-frame clones appear in the TCRdb table, and some are missing; sequencing was by immunoSEQ multiplex PCR. The data contain fewer than 200,000 clones, approximately 81% of them singletons. Sequenced input: peripheral blood. The receptor set was obtained from a man aged 35 to 55 with acute or convalescent COVID-19.

The chain couples TRBV25-1 to TRBJ2-2, with D possibly matching TRBD1 (5 bases). The germline V gene encodes CDR1 MGHDK and CDR2 SYGVNS. The CDR3 is 14 residues long. The ends were cut back, 7 bases at V and 1 base at J, with 10 bases in the middle. CDR3 in DNA: TGTGCCAGCACTTTGGGGCGGAACACCGGGGAGCTGTTTTTT. This encodes CASTLGRNTGELFF. The whole variable domain, remainder taken from reference TRBV25-1 and TRBJ2-2, is EADIYQTPRYLVIGTGKKITLECSQTMGHDKMYWYQQDPGMELHLIHYSYGVNSTEKGDLSSESTVSRIRTEHFPLTLESARPSHTSQYLCASTLGRNTGELFFGEGSRLTVL.

On this clone itself: The sample carries other DNA sequences with the same CDR3. The V and J genes are TRBV7-2 and TRBJ1-5; 8 bases are shared with TRBD1. In germline, CDR1 is SGHTA, CDR2 FQGNSA. The CDR3 spans 13 residues. The V and J ends lost 5 bases and 7 bases, in that order; junction bases with no gene match: 4. This CDR3 reads CASSPRQGQPQHF. The CDR3 DNA follows: TGTGCCAGCAGCCCCAGACAGGGGCAGCCCCAGCATTTT.

The chain couples TRBV7-9 to TRBJ2-1; D unclear. The CDR3 consists of 14 residues. Trimming took off 1 base at V and 6 bases at J, with 10 bases between the two ends. Germline CDR1 is SEHNR and CDR2 is FQNEAQ (reference sequence). CDR3 DNA: TGTGCCAGCAGCTTAGGGGCGACCACCAATGAGCAGTTCTTC. This translates into CASSLGATTNEQFF.

About this clone: An end of the junction differs from the germline gene, which may be a read error. In DNA, the CDR3 is TGCGCCAGCAGCTCAGATTCTAGTAAGTGGGACTTC. Residues: CASSSDSSKWDF. This chain links TRBV5-1 with TRBJ2-7, with unresolved D. The CDR3 covers 12 residues. Germline lookup yields CDR1 SGHRS and CDR2 YFSETQ.

This sequence joins TRBV28 and TRBJ1-1, with D maybe TRBD1 (5 bases). CDR1 and CDR2 from the germline V gene are MDHEN and SYDVKM. The V gene lost 6 bases and the J gene lost 7 bases, with 12 bases spanning the gap. There are 12 residues in the CDR3. The CDR3 nucleotides are TGTGCCAGCAGCCTCCTTGACAGTGAAGCTTTCTTT. It yields the protein CASSLLDSEAFF. Filled out from reference TRBV28 and TRBJ1-1, the complete variable domain reads DVKVTQSSRYLVKRTGEKVFLECVQDMDHENMFWYRQDPGLGLRLIYFSYDVKMKEKGDIPEGYSVSREKKERFSLILESASTNQTSMYLCASSLLDSEAFFGQGTRLTVV.

The chain employs TRBV28 and TRBJ2-5; 9 bases are shared with TRBD2. The CDR3 sequence is 14 residues long. Losses at the gene ends were 6 bases for V and 5 bases for J; bases not matched to a gene: 7. Germline V CDR1 and CDR2: MDHEN, SYDVKM. The CDR3 bases are TGTGCCAGCAGAAACGCGGGGGGGATTGAGACCCAGTACTTC. It encodes CASRNAGGIETQYF.

The chain employs TRBV4-3 and TRBJ1-2, with D tentatively TRBD1 (6 bases). This CDR3 is built from 15 residues. V was trimmed by 0 bases and J by 7 bases, leaving 15 bases between them. Germline V gene lookup returns CDR1 LGHNA and CDR2 YSLEER. DNA for the CDR3: TGCGCCAGCAGCCAAGATCTAGCGGGGGGCCGTGGCTACACCTTC. Translated, it gives CASSQDLAGGRGYTF.

The CDR3 region is CASSLAQNGDTEAFF. The CDR3 DNA follows: TGTGCCAGCAGCTTAGCTCAGAATGGAGACACTGAAGCTTTCTTT. The J gene is TRBJ1-1, the V gene TRBV7-9, with D unclear. Germline CDR1 SEHNR, CDR2 FQNEAQ (reference sequence). The CDR3 covers 15 residues. Trimming left V 0 bases short and J 3 bases short, with 11 bases between. The full variable domain, with the rest looked up from reference TRBV7-9 and TRBJ1-1, is DTGVSQNPRHKITKRGQNVTFRCDPISEHNRLYWYRQTLGQGPEFLTYFQNEAQLEKSRLLSDRFSAERPKGSFSTLEIQRTEQGDSAMYLCASSLAQNGDTEAFFGQGTRLTVV.

The chain joins TRBV7-2 to TRBJ2-5; 11 nucleotides line up with TRBD2. The CDR3 is made up of 17 amino acids. V gave up 1 base and J gave up 4 bases; unmatched junction bases: 8. In germline, CDR1 is SGHTA, CDR2 FQGNSA. CDR3 residues: CASSLVASGGLGETQYF. The CDR3 bases are TGTGCCAGCAGCTTAGTGGCTAGCGGGGGGTTGGGAGAGACCCAGTACTTC.